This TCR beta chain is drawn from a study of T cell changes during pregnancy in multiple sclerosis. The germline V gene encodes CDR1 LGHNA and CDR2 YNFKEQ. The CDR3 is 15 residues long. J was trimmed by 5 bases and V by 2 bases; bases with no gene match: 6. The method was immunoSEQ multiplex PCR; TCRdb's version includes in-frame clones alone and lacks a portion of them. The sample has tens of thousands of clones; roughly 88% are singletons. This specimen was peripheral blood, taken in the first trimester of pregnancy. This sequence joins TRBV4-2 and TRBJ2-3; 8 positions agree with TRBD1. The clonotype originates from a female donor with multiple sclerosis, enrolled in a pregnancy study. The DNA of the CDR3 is TGTGCCAGCAGCCAAACAGGGGGAGAGGGAGATACGCAGTATTTT. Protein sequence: CASSQTGGEGDTQYF.